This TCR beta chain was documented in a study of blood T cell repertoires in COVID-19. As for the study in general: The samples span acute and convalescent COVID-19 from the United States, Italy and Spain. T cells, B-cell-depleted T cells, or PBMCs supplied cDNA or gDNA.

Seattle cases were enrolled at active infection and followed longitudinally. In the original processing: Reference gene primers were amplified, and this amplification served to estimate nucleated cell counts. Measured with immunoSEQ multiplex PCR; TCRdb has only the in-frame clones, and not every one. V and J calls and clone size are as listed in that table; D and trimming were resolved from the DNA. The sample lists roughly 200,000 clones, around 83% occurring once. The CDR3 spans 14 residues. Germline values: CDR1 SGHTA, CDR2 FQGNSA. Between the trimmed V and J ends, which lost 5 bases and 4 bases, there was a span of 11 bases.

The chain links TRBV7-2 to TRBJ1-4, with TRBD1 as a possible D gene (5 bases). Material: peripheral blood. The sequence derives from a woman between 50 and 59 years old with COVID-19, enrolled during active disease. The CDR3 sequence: CASSPQAVNEKLFF. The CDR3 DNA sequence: TGTGCCAGCAGCCCACAGGCTGTTAATGAAAAACTGTTTTTT.